This T cell receptor beta chain came from a study of molecular identifiers for immune sequencing clone quantification. On the study more broadly: Naive CD8 cell RNA, from 20,000 or 100,000 cells, was split five ways in replicates, with four sequenced. Findings of the study overall: Detectable among over 900,000 naive cells, according to reports, was Jurkat TCR RNA spiked in from one cell.

The V gene lost 10 bases and the J gene lost 5 bases, with 13 bases spanning the gap. The CDR3 sequence is 12 residues long. TCRdb re-called the PCR reads with MiXCR, one entry per CDR3 protein. The sample lists 490,000 or so distinct CDR3 sequences, around 25% occurring once. Naive CD8 T cells underwent sorting with the CD8+CD4-CCR7+CD45RA+ definition. This clonotype was seen many times. Its antigen remains unidentified. The TCR originated in a human donor in good health. Some libraries in this study had Jurkat cell RNA spiked in. The gene calls are TRBV12-3 or TRBV12-4 and TRBJ2-3; D possibly matches TRBD1 or TRBD2 (5 bases each). Sequenced input: naive CD8+ T cells from blood, with Jurkat cell RNA spiked in. Regarding subset: FACS-sorted CD8+CD4-CCR7+CD45RA+ naive T cells. CDR3 sequence reads: CAMGRRRDTQYF. Here the CDR3 DNA reads TGTGCCATGGGACGCAGGAGAGATACGCAGTATTTT.